This T cell receptor (beta chain) is drawn from a study of T-cell reconstitution after alpha-beta-depleted transplantation in children. General study results and limits: For some patients, TCRbeta diversity was high at day 60 because of recipient T cells and thymic progenitors that survived.

The CDR3 loop spans 16 amino acids. Deletions cut 2 bases from V and 0 bases from J, with 12 bases between. CDR1 is SGHTA and CDR2 is FQGTGA in the germline V gene. This clonotype was counted once. Its antigen remains unidentified. This sample's TCRbeta library carried unique molecular identifier barcodes. One entry per CDR3 protein results from TCRdb running MiXCR on the PCR reads. In the table there are hundreds of thousands of distinct CDR3 sequences, roughly 15% of which are singletons. The sample here was PBMCs, mostly from graft donor cells, taken 360 days after TCRalphabeta/CD19-depleted stem cell transplant. The chain employs TRBV7-3 and TRBJ2-3; no clear D gene. The sequence came from a male patient between 5 and 17 years old who had a stem cell transplant for acute lymphoblastic leukemia, so the T cells may come from the graft donor. CDR3 region: CASSLEAFHSTDTQYF. The DNA of the CDR3 is TGTGCCAGCAGCTTAGAAGCGTTTCATAGCACAGATACGCAGTATTTT.